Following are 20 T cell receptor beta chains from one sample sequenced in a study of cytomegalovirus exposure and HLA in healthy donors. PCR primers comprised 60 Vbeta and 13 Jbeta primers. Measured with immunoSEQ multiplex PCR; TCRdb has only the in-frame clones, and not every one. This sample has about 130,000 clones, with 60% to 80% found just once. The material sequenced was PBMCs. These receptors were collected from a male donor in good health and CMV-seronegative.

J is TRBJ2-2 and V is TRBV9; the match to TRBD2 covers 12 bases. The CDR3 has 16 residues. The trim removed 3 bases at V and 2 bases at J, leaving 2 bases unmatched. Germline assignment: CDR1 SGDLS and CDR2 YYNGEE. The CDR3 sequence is CASSAGLAGNTGELFF. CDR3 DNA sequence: TGTGCCAGCAGCGCCGGACTAGCGGGAAACACCGGGGAGCTGTTTTTT.

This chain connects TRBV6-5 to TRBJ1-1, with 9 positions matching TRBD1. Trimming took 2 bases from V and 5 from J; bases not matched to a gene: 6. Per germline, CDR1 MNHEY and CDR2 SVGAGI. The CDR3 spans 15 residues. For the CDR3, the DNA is TGTGCCAGCAGTTACGAACAGGGGGCACGGACTGAAGCTTTCTTT. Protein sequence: CASSYEQGARTEAFF.

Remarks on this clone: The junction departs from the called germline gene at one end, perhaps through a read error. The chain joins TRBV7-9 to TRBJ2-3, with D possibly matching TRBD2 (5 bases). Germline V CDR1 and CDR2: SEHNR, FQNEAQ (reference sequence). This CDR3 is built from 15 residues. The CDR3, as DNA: TGTTCCAGCAGCTCCTCAACGGGGATCGGAGATACGCAGTATTTT. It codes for CSSSSSTGIGDTQYF. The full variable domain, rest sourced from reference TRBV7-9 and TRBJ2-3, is DTGVSQNPRHKITKRGQNVTFRCDPISEHNRLYWYRQTLGQGPEFLTYFQNEAQLEKSRLLSDRFSAERPKGSFSTLEIQRTEQGDSAMYLCSSSSSTGIGDTQYFGPGTRLTVL.

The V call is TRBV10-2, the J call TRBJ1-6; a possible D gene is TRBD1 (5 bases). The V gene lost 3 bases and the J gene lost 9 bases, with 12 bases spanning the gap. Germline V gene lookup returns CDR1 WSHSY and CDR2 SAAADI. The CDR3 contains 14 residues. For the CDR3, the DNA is TGCGCCAGCAGTGAAACCAGGGAACGTTCACCCCTCCACTTT. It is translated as CASSETRERSPLHF.

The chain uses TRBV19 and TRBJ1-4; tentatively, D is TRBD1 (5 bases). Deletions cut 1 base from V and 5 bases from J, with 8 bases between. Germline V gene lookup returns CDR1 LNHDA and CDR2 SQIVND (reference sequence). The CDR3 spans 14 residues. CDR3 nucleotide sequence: TGTGCCAGTAGTATAGTACAGGCAAATGAAAAACTGTTTTTT. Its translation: CASSIVQANEKLFF.

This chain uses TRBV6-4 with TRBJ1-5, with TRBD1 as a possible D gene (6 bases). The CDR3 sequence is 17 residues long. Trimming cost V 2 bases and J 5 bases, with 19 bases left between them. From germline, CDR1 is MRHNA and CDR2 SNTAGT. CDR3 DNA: TGTGCCAGCAGTGACCCGGGAGGGGGGGCAAGGGATCAGCCCCAGCATTTT. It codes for CASSDPGGGARDQPQHF.

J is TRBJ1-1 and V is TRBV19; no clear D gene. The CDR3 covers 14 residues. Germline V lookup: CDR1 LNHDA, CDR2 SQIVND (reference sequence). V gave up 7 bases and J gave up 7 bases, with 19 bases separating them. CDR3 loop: CASTTQGNGNEAFF. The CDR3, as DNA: TGTGCCAGTACCACCCAAGGGAACGGGAATGAAGCTTTCTTT.

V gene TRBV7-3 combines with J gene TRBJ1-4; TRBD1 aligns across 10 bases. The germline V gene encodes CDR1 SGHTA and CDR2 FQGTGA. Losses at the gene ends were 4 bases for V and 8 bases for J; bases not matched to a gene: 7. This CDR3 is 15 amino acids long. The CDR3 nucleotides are TGTGCCAGCAGCTCCACCGGGACAGGGGCGGAAAAACTGTTTTTT. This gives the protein CASSSTGTGAEKLFF.

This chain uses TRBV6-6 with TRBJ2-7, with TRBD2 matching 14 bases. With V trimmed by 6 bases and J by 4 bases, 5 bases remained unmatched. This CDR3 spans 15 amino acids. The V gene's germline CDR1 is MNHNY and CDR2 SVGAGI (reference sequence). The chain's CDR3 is CASSRGLAGGYEQYF. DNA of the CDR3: TGTGCCAGCAGCCGAGGACTAGCGGGGGGATACGAGCAGTACTTC.

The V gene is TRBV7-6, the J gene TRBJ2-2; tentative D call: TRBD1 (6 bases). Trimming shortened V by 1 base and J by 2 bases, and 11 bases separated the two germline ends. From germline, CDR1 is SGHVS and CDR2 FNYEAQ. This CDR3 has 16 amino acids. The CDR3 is CASSLERTENTGELFF. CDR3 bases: TGTGCCAGCAGCTTAGAACGGACAGAAAACACCGGGGAGCTGTTTTTT.

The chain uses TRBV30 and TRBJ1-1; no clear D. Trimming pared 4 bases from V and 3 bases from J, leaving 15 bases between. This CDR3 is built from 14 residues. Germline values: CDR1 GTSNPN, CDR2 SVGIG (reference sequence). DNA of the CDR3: TGTGCCTGGAAGCGCAACTGGGGAGACACTGAAGCTTTCTTT. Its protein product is CAWKRNWGDTEAFF.

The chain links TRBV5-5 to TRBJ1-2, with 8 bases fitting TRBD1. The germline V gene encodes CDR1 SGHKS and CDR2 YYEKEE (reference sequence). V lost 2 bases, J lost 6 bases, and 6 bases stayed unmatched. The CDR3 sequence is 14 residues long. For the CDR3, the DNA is TGTGCCAGCAGCTTTAGGGGACAGGAGAATGGCTACACCTTC. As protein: CASSFRGQENGYTF.

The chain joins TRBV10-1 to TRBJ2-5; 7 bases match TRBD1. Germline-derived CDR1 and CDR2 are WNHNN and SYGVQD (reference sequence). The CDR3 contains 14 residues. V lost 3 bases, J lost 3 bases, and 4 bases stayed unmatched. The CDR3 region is CASSEGGREETQYF. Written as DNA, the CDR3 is TGCGCCAGCAGTGAAGGGGGCCGGGAAGAGACCCAGTACTTC.

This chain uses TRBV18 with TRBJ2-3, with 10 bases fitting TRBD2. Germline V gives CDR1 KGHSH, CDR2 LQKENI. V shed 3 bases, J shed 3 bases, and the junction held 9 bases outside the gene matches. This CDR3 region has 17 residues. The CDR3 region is CASSPRLAGAGTDTQYF. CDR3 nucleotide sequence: TGTGCCAGCTCACCTCGGCTAGCGGGGGCGGGGACAGATACGCAGTATTTT.

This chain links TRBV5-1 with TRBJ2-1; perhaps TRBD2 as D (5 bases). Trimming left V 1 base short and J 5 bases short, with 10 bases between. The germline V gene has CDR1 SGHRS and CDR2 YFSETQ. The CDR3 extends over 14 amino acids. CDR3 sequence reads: CASSLYRGNNEQFF. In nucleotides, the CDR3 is TGCGCCAGCAGCTTGTACCGGGGAAACAATGAGCAGTTCTTC. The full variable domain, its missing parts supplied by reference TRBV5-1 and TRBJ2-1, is KAGVTQTPRYLIKTRGQQVTLSCSPISGHRSVSWYQQTPGQGLQFLFEYFSETQRNKGNFPGRFSGRQFSNSRSEMNVSTLELGDSALYLCASSLYRGNNEQFFGPGTRLTVL.

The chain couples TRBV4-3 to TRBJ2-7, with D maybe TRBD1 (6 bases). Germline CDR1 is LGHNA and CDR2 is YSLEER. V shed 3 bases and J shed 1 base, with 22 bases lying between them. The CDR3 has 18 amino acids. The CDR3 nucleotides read TGCGCCAGCAGCCAGGGCACACAGGGCCTGAGGATATCCTACGAGCAGTACTTC. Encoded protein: CASSQGTQGLRISYEQYF.

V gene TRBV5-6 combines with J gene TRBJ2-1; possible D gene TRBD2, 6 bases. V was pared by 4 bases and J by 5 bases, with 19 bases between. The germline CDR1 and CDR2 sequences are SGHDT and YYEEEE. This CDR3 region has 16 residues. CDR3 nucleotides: TGTGCCAGCAGCCCCCGACTAGGAGGGAACAACAATGAGCAGTTCTTC. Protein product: CASSPRLGGNNNEQFF.

The CDR3 protein is CASSVRGGIDFSGNTIYF. CDR3 nucleotide sequence: TGCGCCAGCAGCGTTCGTGGGGGCATTGATTTCTCAGGAAACACCATATATTTT. The rearrangement joins TRBV5-1 to TRBJ1-3; perhaps TRBD1 as D (6 bases). CDR3 length: 18 residues. The germline gives CDR1 SGHRS, CDR2 YFSETQ. V was pared by 4 bases and J by 4 bases, with 24 bases between.

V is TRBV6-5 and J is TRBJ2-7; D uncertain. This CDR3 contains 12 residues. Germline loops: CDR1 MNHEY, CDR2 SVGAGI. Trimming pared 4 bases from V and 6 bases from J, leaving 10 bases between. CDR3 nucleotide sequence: TGTGCCAGCAGTTTACTCTCGGGCGAGCAGTACTTC. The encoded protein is CASSLLSGEQYF.

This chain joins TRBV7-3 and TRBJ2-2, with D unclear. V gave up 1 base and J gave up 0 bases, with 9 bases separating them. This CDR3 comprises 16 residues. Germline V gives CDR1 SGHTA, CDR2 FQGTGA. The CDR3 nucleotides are TGTGCCAGCAGCTTAAACAGTCCCGCGAACACCGGGGAGCTGTTTTTT. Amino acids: CASSLNSPANTGELFF. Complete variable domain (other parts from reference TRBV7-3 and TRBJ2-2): GAGVSQTPSNKVTEKGKYVELRCDPISGHTALYWYRQSLGQGPEFLIYFQGTGAADDSGLPNDRFFAVRPEGSVSTLKIQRTERGDSAVYLCASSLNSPANTGELFFGEGSRLTVL.